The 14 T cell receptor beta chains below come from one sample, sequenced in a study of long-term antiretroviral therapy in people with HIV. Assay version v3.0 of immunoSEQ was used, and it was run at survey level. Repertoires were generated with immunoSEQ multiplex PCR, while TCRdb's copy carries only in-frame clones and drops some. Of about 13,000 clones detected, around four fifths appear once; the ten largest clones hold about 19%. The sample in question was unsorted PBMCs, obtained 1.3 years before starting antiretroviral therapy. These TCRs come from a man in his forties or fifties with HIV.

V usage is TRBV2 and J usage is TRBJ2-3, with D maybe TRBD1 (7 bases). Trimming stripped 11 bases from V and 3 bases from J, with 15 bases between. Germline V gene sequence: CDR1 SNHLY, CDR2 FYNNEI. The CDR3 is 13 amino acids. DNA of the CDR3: TGTGCCGGAGGCAGGGGGGTTACAGATACGCAGTATTTT. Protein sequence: CAGGRGVTDTQYF.

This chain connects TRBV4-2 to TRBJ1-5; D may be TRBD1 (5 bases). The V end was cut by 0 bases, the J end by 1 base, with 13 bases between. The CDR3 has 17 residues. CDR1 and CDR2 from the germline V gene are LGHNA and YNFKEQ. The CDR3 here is CASSQESGRKSNQPQHF. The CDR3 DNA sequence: TGTGCCAGCAGCCAAGAATCAGGGAGGAAGAGCAATCAGCCCCAGCATTTT.

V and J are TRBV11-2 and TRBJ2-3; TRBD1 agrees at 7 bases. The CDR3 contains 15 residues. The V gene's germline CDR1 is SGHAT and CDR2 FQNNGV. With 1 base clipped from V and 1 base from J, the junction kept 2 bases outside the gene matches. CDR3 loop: CASSLAGQGTDTQYF. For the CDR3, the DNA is TGTGCCAGCAGCTTAGCAGGACAGGGCACAGATACGCAGTATTTT.

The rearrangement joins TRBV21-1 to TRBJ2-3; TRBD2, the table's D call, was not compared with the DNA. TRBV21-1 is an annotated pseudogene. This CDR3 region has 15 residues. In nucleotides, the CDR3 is TGTGCCAGCAGCCTTAGAAACCCCGTGACAGATACGCAGTATTTT. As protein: CASSLRNPVTDTQYF.

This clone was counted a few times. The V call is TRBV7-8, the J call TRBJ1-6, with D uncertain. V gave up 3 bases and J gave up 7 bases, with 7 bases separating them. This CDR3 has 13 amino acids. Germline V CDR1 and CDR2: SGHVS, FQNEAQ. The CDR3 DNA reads TGTGCCAGCAGCTTTCGAGTAAATTCACCCCTCCACTTT. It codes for CASSFRVNSPLHF.

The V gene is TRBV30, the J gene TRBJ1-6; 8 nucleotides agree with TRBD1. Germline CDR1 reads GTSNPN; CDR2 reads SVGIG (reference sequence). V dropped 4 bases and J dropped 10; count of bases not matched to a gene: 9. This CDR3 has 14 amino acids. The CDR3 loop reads CAWNGQGKGSPLHF. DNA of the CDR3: TGTGCCTGGAATGGACAGGGAAAGGGCTCACCCCTCCACTTT.

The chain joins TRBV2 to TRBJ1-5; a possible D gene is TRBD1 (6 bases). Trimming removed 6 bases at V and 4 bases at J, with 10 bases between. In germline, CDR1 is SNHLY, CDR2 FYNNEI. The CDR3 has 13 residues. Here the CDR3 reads CASRQGANQPQHF. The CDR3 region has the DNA TGTGCCAGCAGACAGGGTGCTAATCAGCCCCAGCATTTT.

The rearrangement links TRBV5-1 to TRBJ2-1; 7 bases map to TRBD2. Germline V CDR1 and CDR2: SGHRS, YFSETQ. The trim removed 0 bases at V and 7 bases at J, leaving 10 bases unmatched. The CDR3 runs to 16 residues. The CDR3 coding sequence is TGCGCCAGCAGCTTGGTGGCTAGCGGCATGGGAAATGAGCAGTTCTTC. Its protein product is CASSLVASGMGNEQFF.

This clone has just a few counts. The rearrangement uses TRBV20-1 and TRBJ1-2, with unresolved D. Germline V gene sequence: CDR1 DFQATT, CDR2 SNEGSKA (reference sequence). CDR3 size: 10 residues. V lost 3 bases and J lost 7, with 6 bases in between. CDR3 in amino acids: CSASLGGYTF. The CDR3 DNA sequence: TGCAGTGCTAGCCTGGGTGGCTACACCTTC.

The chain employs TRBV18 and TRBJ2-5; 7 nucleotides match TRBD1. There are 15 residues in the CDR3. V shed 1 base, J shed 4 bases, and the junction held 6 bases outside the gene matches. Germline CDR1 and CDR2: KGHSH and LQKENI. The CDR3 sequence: CASSPLTGSGETQYF. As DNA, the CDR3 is TGTGCCAGCTCACCACTGACAGGGAGTGGAGAGACCCAGTACTTC.

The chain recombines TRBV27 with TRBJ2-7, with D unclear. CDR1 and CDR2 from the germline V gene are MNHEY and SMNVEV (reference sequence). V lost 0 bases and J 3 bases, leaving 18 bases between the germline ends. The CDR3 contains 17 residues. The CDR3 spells CASSLSTVFRLDYEQYF. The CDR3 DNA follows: TGTGCCAGCAGTTTATCCACAGTGTTTCGTCTCGACTACGAGCAGTACTTC.

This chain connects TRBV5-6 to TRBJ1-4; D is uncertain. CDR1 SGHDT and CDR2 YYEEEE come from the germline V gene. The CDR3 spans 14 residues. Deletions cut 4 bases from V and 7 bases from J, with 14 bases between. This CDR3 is CASSGPDGAEKLFF. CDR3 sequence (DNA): TGTGCCAGCAGCGGACCGGACGGAGCTGAAAAACTGTTTTTT.

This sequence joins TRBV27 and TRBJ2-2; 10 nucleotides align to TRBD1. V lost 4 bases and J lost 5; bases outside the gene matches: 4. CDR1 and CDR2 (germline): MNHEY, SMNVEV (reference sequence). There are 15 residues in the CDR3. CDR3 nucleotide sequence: TGTGCCAGCAGTTCCCGACAGGGGGCGACCGGGGAGCTGTTTTTT. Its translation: CASSSRQGATGELFF.

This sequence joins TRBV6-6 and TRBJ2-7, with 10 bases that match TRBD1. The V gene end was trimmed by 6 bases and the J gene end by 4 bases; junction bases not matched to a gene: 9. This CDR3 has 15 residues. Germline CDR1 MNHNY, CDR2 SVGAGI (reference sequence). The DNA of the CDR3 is TGTGCCAGCAGCCCCGGGACAGGGGTTGGATACGAGCAGTACTTC. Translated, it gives CASSPGTGVGYEQYF.